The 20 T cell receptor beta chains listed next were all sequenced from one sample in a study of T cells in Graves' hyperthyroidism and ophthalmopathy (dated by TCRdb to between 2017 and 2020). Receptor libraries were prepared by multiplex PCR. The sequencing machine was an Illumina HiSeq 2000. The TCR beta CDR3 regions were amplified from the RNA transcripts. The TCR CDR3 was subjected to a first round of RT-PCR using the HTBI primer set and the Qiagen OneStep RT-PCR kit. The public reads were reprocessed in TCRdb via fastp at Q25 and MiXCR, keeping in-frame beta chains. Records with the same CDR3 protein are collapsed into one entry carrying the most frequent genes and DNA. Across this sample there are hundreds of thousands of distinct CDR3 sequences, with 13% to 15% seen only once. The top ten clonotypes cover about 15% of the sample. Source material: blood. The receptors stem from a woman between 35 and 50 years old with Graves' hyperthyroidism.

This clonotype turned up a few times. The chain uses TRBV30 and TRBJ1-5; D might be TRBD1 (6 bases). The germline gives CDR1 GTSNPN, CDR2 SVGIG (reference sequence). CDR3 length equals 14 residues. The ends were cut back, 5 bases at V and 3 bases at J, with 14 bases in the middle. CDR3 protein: CAWGVTGFNQPQHF. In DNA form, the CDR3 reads TGTGCCTGGGGCGTAACAGGGTTCAATCAGCCCCAGCATTTT.

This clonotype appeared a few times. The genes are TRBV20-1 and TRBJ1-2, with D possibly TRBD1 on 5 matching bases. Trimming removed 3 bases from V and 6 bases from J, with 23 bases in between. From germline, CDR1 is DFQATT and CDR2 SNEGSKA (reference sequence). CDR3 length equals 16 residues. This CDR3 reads CSARGSQTDSNHGYTF. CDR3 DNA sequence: TGCAGTGCTAGGGGCTCCCAGACAGATAGCAACCATGGCTACACCTTC.

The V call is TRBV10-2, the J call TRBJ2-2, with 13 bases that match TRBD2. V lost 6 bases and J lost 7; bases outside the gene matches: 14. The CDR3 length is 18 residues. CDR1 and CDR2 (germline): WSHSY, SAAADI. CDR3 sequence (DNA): TGCGCCAGCAGCCCTCGGACTAGCGGGAGTGTAAGGATCGGGGAGCTGTTTTTT. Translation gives CASSPRTSGSVRIGELFF.

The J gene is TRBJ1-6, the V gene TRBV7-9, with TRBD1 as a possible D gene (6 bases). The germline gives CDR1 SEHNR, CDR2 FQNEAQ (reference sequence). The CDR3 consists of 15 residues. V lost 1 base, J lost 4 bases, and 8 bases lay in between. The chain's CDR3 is CASSLGQEYNSPLHF. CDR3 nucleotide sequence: TGTGCCAGCAGCTTAGGACAGGAGTATAATTCACCCCTCCACTTT. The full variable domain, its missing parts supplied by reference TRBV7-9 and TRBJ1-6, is DTGVSQNPRHKITKRGQNVTFRCDPISEHNRLYWYRQTLGQGPEFLTYFQNEAQLEKSRLLSDRFSAERPKGSFSTLEIQRTEQGDSAMYLCASSLGQEYNSPLHFGNGTRLTVT.

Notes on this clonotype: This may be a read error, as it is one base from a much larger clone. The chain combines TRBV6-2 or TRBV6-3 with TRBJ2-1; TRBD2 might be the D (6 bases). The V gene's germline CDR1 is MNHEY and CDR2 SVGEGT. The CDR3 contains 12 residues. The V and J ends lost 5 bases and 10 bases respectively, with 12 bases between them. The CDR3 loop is CASSRTNYEQFF. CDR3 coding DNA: TGTGCCAGCAGTCGGACTAACTACGAGCAGTTCTTC.

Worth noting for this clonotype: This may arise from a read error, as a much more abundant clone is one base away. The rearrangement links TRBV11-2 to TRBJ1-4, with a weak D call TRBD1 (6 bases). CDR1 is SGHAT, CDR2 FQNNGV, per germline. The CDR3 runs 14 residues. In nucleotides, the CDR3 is TGTGCCAGCAGCATGGGACACCTCCGCGAAAAACTGCTTTTT. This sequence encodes CASSMGHLREKLLF.

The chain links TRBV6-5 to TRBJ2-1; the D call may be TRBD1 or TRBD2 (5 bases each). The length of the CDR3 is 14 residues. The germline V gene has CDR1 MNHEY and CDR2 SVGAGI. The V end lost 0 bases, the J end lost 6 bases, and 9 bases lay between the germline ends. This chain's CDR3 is CASSYSWGTNEQFF. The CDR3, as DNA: TGTGCCAGCAGTTACTCGTGGGGGACCAATGAGCAGTTCTTC.

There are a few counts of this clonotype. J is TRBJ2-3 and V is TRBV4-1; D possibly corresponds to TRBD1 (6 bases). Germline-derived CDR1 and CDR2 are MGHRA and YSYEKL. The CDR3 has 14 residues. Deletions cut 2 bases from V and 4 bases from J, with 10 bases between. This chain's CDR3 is CASSQTGLADTQYF. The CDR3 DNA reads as TGCGCCAGCAGCCAAACAGGGTTGGCAGATACGCAGTATTTT.

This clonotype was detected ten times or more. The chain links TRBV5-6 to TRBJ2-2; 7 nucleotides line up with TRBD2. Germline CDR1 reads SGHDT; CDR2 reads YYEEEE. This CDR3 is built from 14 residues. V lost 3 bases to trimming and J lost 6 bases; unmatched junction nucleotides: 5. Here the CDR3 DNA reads TGTGCCAGCAGCTCCGGACTAGGCGCCGGGGAGCTGTTTTTT. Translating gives CASSSGLGAGELFF.

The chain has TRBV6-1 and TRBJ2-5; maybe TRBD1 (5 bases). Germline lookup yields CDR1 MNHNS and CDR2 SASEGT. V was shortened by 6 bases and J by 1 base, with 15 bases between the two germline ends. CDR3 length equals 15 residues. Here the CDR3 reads CASSQADRIQETQYF. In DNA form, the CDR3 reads TGTGCCAGCAGCCAAGCCGACAGAATCCAAGAGACCCAGTACTTC.

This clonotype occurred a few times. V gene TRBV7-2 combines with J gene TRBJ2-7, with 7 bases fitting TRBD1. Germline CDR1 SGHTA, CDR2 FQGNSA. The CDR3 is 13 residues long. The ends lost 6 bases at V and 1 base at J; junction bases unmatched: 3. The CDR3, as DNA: TGTGCCAGCAGAGAGGGGGCATCCTACGAGCAGTACTTC. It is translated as CASREGASYEQYF. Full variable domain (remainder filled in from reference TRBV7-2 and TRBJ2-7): GAGVSQSPSNKVTEKGKDVELRCDPISGHTALYWYRQSLGQGLEFLIYFQGNSAPDKSGLPSDRFSAERTGGSVSTLTIQRTQQEDSAVYLCASREGASYEQYFGPGTRLTVT.

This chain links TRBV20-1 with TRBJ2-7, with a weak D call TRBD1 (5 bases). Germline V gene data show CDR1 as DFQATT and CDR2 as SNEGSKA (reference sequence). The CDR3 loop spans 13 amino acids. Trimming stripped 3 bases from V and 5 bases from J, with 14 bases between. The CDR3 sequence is CSASQGGKNEQYF. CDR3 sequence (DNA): TGCAGTGCTAGTCAGGGCGGAAAAAACGAGCAGTACTTC.

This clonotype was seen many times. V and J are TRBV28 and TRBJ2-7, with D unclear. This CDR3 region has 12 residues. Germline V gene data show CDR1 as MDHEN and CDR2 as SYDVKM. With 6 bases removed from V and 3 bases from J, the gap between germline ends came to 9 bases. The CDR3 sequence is CASRRTGYEQYF. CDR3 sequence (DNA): TGTGCCAGCAGAAGGACGGGCTACGAGCAGTACTTC.

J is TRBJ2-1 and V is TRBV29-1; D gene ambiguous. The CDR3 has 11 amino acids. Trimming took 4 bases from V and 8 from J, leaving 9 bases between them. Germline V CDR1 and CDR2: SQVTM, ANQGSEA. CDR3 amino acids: CSVGFADEQFF. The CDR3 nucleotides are TGCAGCGTTGGATTTGCCGATGAGCAGTTCTTC.

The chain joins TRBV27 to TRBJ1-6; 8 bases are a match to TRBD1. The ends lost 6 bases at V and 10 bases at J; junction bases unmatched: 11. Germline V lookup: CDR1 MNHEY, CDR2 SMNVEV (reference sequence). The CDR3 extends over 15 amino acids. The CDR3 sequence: CASRGDRGRGSPLHF. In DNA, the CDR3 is TGTGCCAGCAGAGGCGACAGGGGTAGGGGATCACCCCTCCACTTT.

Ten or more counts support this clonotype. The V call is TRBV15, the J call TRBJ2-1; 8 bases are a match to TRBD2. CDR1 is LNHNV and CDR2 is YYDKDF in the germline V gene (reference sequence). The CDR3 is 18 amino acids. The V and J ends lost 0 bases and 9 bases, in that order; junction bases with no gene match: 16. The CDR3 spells CATSRDLQGGGRFIEQFF. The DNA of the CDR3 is TGTGCCACCAGCAGAGATCTACAGGGAGGCGGGAGGTTCATTGAGCAGTTCTTC.

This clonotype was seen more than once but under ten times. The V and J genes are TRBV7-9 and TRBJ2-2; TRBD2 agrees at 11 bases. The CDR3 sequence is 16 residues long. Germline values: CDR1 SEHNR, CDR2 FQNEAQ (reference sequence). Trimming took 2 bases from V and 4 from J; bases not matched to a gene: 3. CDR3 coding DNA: TGTGCCAGCAGCTTACTAGCGGGAGGTATCACCGGGGAGCTGTTTTTT. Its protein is CASSLLAGGITGELFF. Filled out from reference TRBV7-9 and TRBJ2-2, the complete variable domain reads DTGVSQNPRHKITKRGQNVTFRCDPISEHNRLYWYRQTLGQGPEFLTYFQNEAQLEKSRLLSDRFSAERPKGSFSTLEIQRTEQGDSAMYLCASSLLAGGITGELFFGEGSRLTVL.

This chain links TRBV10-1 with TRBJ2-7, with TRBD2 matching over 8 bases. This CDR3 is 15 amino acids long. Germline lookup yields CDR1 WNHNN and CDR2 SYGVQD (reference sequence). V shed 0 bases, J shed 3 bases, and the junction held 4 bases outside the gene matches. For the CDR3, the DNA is TGCGCCAGCAGTGAGTCCCTAGCGGGTAACTACGAGCAGTACTTC. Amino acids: CASSESLAGNYEQYF.

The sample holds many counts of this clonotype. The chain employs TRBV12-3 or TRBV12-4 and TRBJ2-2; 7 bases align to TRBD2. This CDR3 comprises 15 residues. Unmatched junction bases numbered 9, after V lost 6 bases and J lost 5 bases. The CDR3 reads CASRPAGVGTGELFF. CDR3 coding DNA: TGTGCCAGCAGGCCCGCGGGAGTAGGAACCGGGGAGCTGTTTTTT.

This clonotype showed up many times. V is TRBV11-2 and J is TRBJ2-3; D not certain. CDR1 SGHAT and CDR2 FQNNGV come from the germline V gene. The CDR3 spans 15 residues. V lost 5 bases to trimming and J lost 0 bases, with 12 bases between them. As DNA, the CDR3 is TGTGCCAGCAGCCCCATGCAACGGAGCACAGATACGCAGTATTTT. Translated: CASSPMQRSTDTQYF.